These T cell receptor beta chains were read from a single sample in a study of cytomegalovirus exposure and HLA in healthy donors. This table comes from immunoSEQ multiplex PCR, and its TCRdb copy is limited to in-frame clones, with some not included. This repertoire shows around 130,000 clones, about 78% found once; its top ten account for around 1.2%. The specimen was PBMCs. The receptors were gathered from a man aged 50-59 years in good health and CMV-seronegative. Each CDR3 is given with its conserved first and last residue. D genes are given only for firm matches. Rows give clone size only sometimes, using once, few, many, or a class for an expanded clone.

j_call d_call clone_size cdr3_length v_call cdr3_nt cdr3_aa
TRBJ2-5 TRBD1 - 15 TRBV27 TGTGCCAGCAGTCCATACAGGGGGACCGGGGAGACCCAGTACTTC CASSPYRGTGETQYF
TRBJ2-7 TRBD1 - 15 TRBV6-6 TGTGCCAGCAGTTACTCTGGACAGGGGGTGGACGAGCAGTACTTC CASSYSGQGVDEQYF
TRBJ2-2 - - 14 TRBV11-2 TGTGCCAGCAGCCAAACCGGACTCCTGGGGTCGGTGTTTTTT CASSQTGLLGSVFF
TRBJ2-3 TRBD2 - 15 TRBV27 TGTGCCAGCAGTTTTGTAGCGGGGGCAGGGGATACGCAGTATTTT CASSFVAGAGDTQYF
TRBJ2-1 TRBD1 - 15 TRBV2 TGTGCCAGCAGTGAATATTCGACAGGGGCAGGTGAGCAGTTCTTC CASSEYSTGAGEQFF
TRBJ2-1 - - 13 TRBV11-1 TGTGCCAGCAGCTTGGACAGCATAGTTGAGCAGTTCTTC CASSLDSIVEQFF
TRBJ2-5 - - 14 TRBV7-2 TGTGCCAGCAGCTTAGGGCTAGCTTTCGAGACCCAGTACTTC CASSLGLAFETQYF
TRBJ1-5 TRBD1 once 17 TRBV27 TGTGCCAGCAGCAGACAGGGGGGAAGATTCATAGATCAGCCCCAGCATTTT CASSRQGGRFIDQPQHF
TRBJ1-1 TRBD1 - 13 TRBV5-1 TGCGCCAGCACGACAGGGGGAGTTACTGAAGCTTTCTTT CASTTGGVTEAFF
TRBJ1-1 TRBD1 - 15 TRBV5-4 TGTGCCAGCAGCTTGGCGGGACAGGCGAACACTGAAGCTTTCTTT CASSLAGQANTEAFF
TRBJ2-7 TRBD2 - 18 TRBV5-4 TGTGCCAGCAGCTCTCGGACTAGCGGGAGAGGTGGGCTCTACGAGCAGTACTTC CASSSRTSGRGGLYEQYF
TRBJ1-1 TRBD1 - 16 TRBV19 TGTGCCAGTAGGCTAGGGACAGGGGGCAAGAACACTGAAGCTTTCTTT CASRLGTGGKNTEAFF
TRBJ2-5 - - 13 TRBV12-2 TGTGCAAGTCGTATCACAGGGTTGGAGACCCAGTACTTC CASRITGLETQYF
TRBJ2-7 - - 11 TRBV21-1 TGTGCCAGGCCAAGGCGAGGAGTGCAGTACTTC CARPRRGVQYF
TRBJ2-3 TRBD2 - 13 TRBV28 TGTGCCAGCAGAACTAGCGGTACAGATACGCAGTATTTT CASRTSGTDTQYF
TRBJ2-5 TRBD1 - 16 TRBV6-6 TGTGCCAGCAGTTACCTACAGGGGTCAGGGGAAGAGACCCAGTACTTC CASSYLQGSGEETQYF
TRBJ1-4 TRBD1 - 14 TRBV30 TGTGCCTGGAAGACAGGGGGATCTAATGAAAAACTGTTTTTT CAWKTGGSNEKLFF
TRBJ1-2 TRBD1 - 14 TRBV29-1 TGCAGCGTTGAAGGACAGGGGGCTGTCGATGGCTACACCTTC CSVEGQGAVDGYTF
TRBJ1-3 TRBD1 - 14 TRBV18 TGTGCCAGCTCACCCCAGGGGGACGGAAACACCATATATTTT CASSPQGDGNTIYF
TRBJ2-5 TRBD1 - 15 TRBV10-3 TGTGCCATCAGTGCCCAGGGGGCCGAGGAAGAGACCCAGTACTTC CAISAQGAEEETQYF
TRBJ2-5 TRBD2 - 15 TRBV7-2 TGTGCCAGCAGCACATATCAGACTAGCGGCGAGACCCAGTACTTC CASSTYQTSGETQYF
TRBJ1-5 TRBD1 - 15 TRBV6-1 TGTGCCAGCAGGGTCACAGGGGATAGCAATCAGCCCCAGCATTTT CASRVTGDSNQPQHF
TRBJ2-1 - - 14 TRBV7-9 TGTGCCAGCAGCTTCCCTGGCAGTTACAATGAGCAGTTCTTC CASSFPGSYNEQFF
TRBJ2-1 - few 15 TRBV9 TGTGCCAGCAGCCTTCGGGACTCCTCGGGGATTGAGCAGTTCTTC CASSLRDSSGIEQFF
TRBJ2-3 TRBD2 - 15 TRBV5-1 TGCGCCAGCAGCCAAGAAAGCGGGAGTTTGAATACGCAGTATTTT CASSQESGSLNTQYF
TRBJ1-5 - few 15 TRBV6-1 TGTGCCAGCAGTGACGACAGTTATAGCAATCAGCCCCAGCATTTT CASSDDSYSNQPQHF
TRBJ2-7 TRBD1 - 16 TRBV5-4 TGTGCCAGCAGCTCCGGGACAGGGGCGCCCGCTTACGAGCAGTACTTC CASSSGTGAPAYEQYF
TRBJ2-1 TRBD2 few 15 TRBV5-1 TGCGCCAGCAGCTTGACTAGCGGGAGTTACAATGAGCAGTTCTTC CASSLTSGSYNEQFF
TRBJ2-1 - - 15 TRBV7-2 TGTGCCAGCAGCTTAGAGGGAGAGGGATACAATGAGCAGTTCTTC CASSLEGEGYNEQFF
TRBJ2-1 TRBD2 - 17 TRBV2 TGTGCCAGCAGTGGCACTAGCGGCGGAGGTTCCTACAATGAGCAGTTCTTC CASSGTSGGGSYNEQFF
TRBJ2-7 TRBD1 once 15 TRBV28 TGTGCCAGCAGTCTAGCAACTTGGACAGGTTACGAGCAGTACTTC CASSLATWTGYEQYF
TRBJ2-2 - - 15 TRBV10-3 TGTGCCACCTCCAAGGACGAAGCGAACACCGGGGAGCTGCTTTTT CATSKDEANTGELLF
TRBJ2-2 TRBD2 - 16 TRBV14 TGTGCCAGCAGCGTAGGGACTAGCGGGAACACCGGGGAGCTGTTTTTT CASSVGTSGNTGELFF
TRBJ2-7 TRBD2 once 14 TRBV11-2 TGTGCCAGCAGCCTGGGACTAGCAGCGGGAGAGCAGTACTTC CASSLGLAAGEQYF
TRBJ2-5 - - 13 TRBV9 TGTGCCAGCAGCGTAGGGCCCCAAGAGACCCAGTACTTC CASSVGPQETQYF